Here is one TCR beta chain with its context. Here immunoSEQ multiplex PCR was the method, and the copy in TCRdb shows in-frame clones only, minus some. Of 400,000 to 450,000 clones in the sample, 85% to 90% were seen once. This sample was taken from a study of blood T cell repertoires in COVID-19. The CDR3 runs to 15 residues. Germline CDR1 is SGHTA and CDR2 is FQGTGA. Between the trimmed V and J ends, which lost 5 bases and 0 bases, there was a span of 11 bases. The source is a man aged 25 to 45 who had recovered from COVID-19. The rearrangement uses TRBV7-3 and TRBJ2-1; D remains unclear. Sequenced: PBMCs or T cells enriched from blood (not recorded which). CDR3 sequence reads: CASSHDSGSYNEQFF. The CDR3 DNA reads as TGTGCCAGCAGCCACGACTCGGGCTCCTACAATGAGCAGTTCTTC.